Listed below are T cell receptor beta chains from one sample, sequenced in a study of OX40 agonist ivuxolimab in advanced cancers. Measured with immunoSEQ multiplex PCR; TCRdb has only the in-frame clones, and not every one. The top ten hold 12% of the sample, which has roughly 43,000 clones, 89% seen once. The specimen was CD4+ or CD8+ T cells sorted from blood, collected in a trial of the OX40 agonist ivuxolimab. These receptor sequences come from an adult with an advanced solid tumor such as melanoma, head and neck, liver or kidney cancer. The CDR3 runs from the conserved cysteine through the conserved F or W. D genes are given only for firm matches. Clone size appears in some rows only: once, few, many, or a class for an expanded clone.

J,D,V,size,CDR3,DNA
TRBJ1-3,NA,TRBV4-1,NA,CASSQDPGNTIYF,TGCGCCAGCAGCCAAGATCCGGGAAACACCATATATTTT
TRBJ2-7,NA,TRBV7-9,NA,CASSTVSYEQYF,TGTGCCAGCAGCACCGTATCCTACGAGCAGTACTTC
TRBJ2-1,TRBD2,TRBV4-3,NA,CASSQDLVAGYNEQFF,TGCGCCAGCAGCCAAGATTTGGTAGCGGGATACAATGAGCAGTTCTTC
TRBJ2-7,NA,TRBV18,NA,CASSPGTSSGEQYF,TGTGCCAGCTCACCCGGGACCTCCTCAGGGGAGCAGTACTTC
TRBJ2-7,NA,TRBV6-5,NA,CASIPGGAYEQYF,TGTGCCAGCATCCCCGGGGGAGCCTACGAGCAGTACTTC
TRBJ2-1,NA,TRBV9,NA,CASSVMGVWNEQFF,TGTGCCAGCAGCGTAATGGGGGTTTGGAATGAGCAGTTCTTC
TRBJ1-3,NA,TRBV9,NA,CASSVVSGSGNTIYF,TGTGCCAGCAGCGTAGTATCGGGATCTGGAAACACCATATATTTT
TRBJ1-1,NA,TRBV9,few,CASSVGGHTEAFF,TGTGCCAGCAGCGTAGGGGGGCACACTGAAGCTTTCTTT
TRBJ2-1,NA,TRBV5-6,NA,CASSLSIYNEQFF,TGTGCCAGCAGCTTGAGTATCTACAATGAGCAGTTCTTC
TRBJ2-5,NA,TRBV5-8,NA,CASSLGQRIGETQYF,TGTGCCAGCAGCTTGGGACAGAGGATAGGTGAGACCCAGTACTTC
TRBJ2-7,NA,TRBV11-1,NA,CASSHEYQVNEQYF,TGTGCCAGCAGCCACGAATATCAGGTTAACGAGCAGTACTTC
TRBJ2-5,TRBD2,TRBV10-3,NA,CAIRAGLAGVPPIQETQYF,TGTGCCATCAGAGCGGGACTAGCGGGGGTCCCCCCCATCCAAGAGACCCAGTACTTC
TRBJ2-5,TRBD2,TRBV30,NA,CAWSGSWREGRGTQYF,TGTGCCTGGAGCGGTAGTTGGCGGGAGGGCCGAGGGACCCAGTACTTC
TRBJ1-1,NA,TRBV5-1,NA,CASSPHSSSNTEAFF,TGCGCCAGCAGCCCTCACAGCTCATCGAACACTGAAGCTTTCTTT
TRBJ2-5,TRBD2,TRBV28,NA,CASSHAGTSGRAETQYF,TGTGCCAGCAGTCATGCCGGGACTAGCGGGAGAGCGGAGACCCAGTACTTC
TRBJ2-5,TRBD2,TRBV13,once,CASSLSGLERGRETQYF,TGTGCCAGCAGCTTAAGTGGATTGGAGCGGGGACGGGAGACCCAGTACTTC
TRBJ1-5,NA,TRBV6-6,NA,CAAHGVSGQPQHF,TGTGCCGCGCATGGGGTGTCGGGTCAGCCCCAGCATTTT
TRBJ2-5,NA,TRBV30,NA,CAWCPDREFQETQYF,TGTGCCTGGTGCCCGGACAGAGAATTCCAAGAGACCCAGTACTTC
TRBJ2-5,NA,TRBV9,NA,CASSPRGVIQETQYF,TGTGCCAGCAGCCCCCGGGGAGTTATCCAAGAGACCCAGTACTTC
TRBJ2-6,TRBD1,TRBV4-3,NA,CASSQEQGSGANVLTF,TGCGCCAGCAGCCAAGAACAGGGGTCTGGGGCCAACGTCCTGACTTTC
TRBJ2-1,NA,TRBV5-6,once,CASSLGGASPHYNEQFF,TGTGCCAGCAGCTTGGGGGGTGCTAGCCCACACTACAATGAGCAGTTCTTC
TRBJ2-1,NA,TRBV13,NA,CASSFLLAGNEQFF,TGTGCCAGCAGCTTTTTACTGGCCGGTAATGAGCAGTTCTTC
TRBJ2-1,NA,TRBV6-4,NA,CASSDSPEKEQFF,TGTGCCAGCAGTGACTCGCCCGAGAAGGAGCAGTTCTTC
TRBJ2-1,TRBD2,TRBV5-1,NA,CASSFGTSGYNEQFF,TGCGCCAGCAGCTTTGGGACTAGCGGATACAATGAGCAGTTCTTC
TRBJ2-5,NA,TRBV4-1,NA,CASSPGGGAQETQYF,TGCGCCAGCAGCCCGGGGGGCGGGGCTCAAGAGACCCAGTACTTC
TRBJ2-2,TRBD2,TRBV28,NA,CASSPGREDVGELFF,TGTGCCAGCTCCCCCGGGCGGGAGGACGTCGGGGAGCTGTTTTTT